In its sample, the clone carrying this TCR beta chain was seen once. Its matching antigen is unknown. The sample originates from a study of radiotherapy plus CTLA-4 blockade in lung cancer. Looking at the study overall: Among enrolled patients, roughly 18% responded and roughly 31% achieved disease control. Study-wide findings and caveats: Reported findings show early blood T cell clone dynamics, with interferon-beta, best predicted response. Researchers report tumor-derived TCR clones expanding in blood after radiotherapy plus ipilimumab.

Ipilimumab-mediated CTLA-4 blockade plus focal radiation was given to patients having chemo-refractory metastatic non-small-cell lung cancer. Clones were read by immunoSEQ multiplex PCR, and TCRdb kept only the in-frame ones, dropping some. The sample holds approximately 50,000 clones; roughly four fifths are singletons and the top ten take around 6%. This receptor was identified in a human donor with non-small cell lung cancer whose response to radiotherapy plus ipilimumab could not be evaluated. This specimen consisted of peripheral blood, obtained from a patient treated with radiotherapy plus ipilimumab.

The CDR3 protein is CASSATGGFYEQYF. The CDR3, as DNA: TGTGCCAGCAGTGCTACAGGGGGTTTCTACGAGCAGTACTTC. The chain employs TRBV27 and TRBJ2-7; 8 bases map to TRBD1. Germline V CDR1 and CDR2: MNHEY, SMNVEV (reference sequence). V shed 5 bases, J shed 3 bases, and the junction held 6 bases outside the gene matches. This CDR3 contains 14 residues.